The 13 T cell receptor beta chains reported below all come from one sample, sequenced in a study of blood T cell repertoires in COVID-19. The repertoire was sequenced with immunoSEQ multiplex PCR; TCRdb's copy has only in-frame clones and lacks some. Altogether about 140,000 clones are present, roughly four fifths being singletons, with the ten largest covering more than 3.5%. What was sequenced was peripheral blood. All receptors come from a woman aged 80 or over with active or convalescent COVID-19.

CDR3 bases: TGTGCCAGTAGTCGCCTTGGGGGCAACGTTAACTATGGCTACACCTTC. Translated: CASSRLGGNVNYGYTF. The gene calls are TRBV19 and TRBJ1-2, with D possibly matching TRBD1 (6 bases). V was trimmed by 5 bases and J by 1 base, leaving 17 bases between them. The CDR3 runs to 16 residues. Germline CDR1 LNHDA, CDR2 SQIVND (reference sequence). The full variable domain, its missing parts supplied by reference TRBV19 and TRBJ1-2, is DGGITQSPKYLFRKEGQNVTLSCEQNLNHDAMYWYRQDPGQGLRLIYYSQIVNDFQKGDIAEGYSVSREKKESFPLTVTSAQKNPTAFYLCASSRLGGNVNYGYTFGSGTRLTVV.

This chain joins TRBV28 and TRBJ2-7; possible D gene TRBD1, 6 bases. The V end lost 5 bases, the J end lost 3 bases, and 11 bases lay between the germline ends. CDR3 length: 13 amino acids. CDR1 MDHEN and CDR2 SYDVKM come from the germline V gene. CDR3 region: CASSPTGFYEQYF. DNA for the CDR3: TGTGCCAGCAGTCCCACAGGGTTCTACGAGCAGTACTTC.

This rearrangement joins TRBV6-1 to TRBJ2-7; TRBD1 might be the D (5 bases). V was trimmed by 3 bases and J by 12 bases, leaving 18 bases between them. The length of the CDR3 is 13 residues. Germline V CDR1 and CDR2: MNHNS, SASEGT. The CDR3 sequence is CASSDPVRAWPYF. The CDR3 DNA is TGTGCCAGCAGTGATCCGGTCAGGGCATGGCCGTACTTC.

CDR3: CASSPPTGPGSYEQYF. As DNA, the CDR3 is TGTGCCAGCTCACCACCGACAGGCCCGGGCTCCTACGAGCAGTACTTC. This chain joins TRBV18 and TRBJ2-7; D might be TRBD1 (6 bases). CDR3 length equals 16 residues. V was clipped by 0 bases and J by 0 bases, with 12 bases between them. CDR1 is KGHSH and CDR2 is LQKENI in the germline V gene.

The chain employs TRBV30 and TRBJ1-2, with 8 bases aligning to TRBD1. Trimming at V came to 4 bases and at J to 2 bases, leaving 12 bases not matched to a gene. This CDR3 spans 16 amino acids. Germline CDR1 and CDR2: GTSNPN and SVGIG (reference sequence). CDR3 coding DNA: TGTGCCTGGATATACTGGGACTGGGACAGGAACTATGGCTACACCTTC. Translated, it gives CAWIYWDWDRNYGYTF.

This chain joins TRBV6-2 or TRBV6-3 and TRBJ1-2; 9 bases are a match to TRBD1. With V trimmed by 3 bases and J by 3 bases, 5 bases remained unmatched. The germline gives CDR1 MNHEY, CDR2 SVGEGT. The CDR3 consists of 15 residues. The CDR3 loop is CASSYSTGGHYGYTF. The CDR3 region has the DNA TGTGCCAGCAGTTATTCGACAGGGGGGCACTATGGCTACACCTTC.

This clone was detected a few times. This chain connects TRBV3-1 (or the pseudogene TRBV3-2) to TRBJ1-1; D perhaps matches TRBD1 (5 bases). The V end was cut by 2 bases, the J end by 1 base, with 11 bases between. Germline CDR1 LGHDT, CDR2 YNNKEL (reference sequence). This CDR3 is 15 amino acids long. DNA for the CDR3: TGTGCCAGCAGCCAACTGCGACAGCAGAACACTGAAGCTTTCTTT. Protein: CASSQLRQQNTEAFF.

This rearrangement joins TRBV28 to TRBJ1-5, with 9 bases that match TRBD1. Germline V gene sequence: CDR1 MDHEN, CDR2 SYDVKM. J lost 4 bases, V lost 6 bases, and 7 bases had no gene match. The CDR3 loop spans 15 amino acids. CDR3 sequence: CASSDTGGPNQPQHF. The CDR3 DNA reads TGTGCCAGCAGCGATACAGGGGGCCCTAATCAGCCCCAGCATTTT.

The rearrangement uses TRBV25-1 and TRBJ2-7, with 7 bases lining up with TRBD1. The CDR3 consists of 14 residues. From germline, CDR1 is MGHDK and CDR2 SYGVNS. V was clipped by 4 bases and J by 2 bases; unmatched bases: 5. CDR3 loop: CASSAGQPPYEQYF. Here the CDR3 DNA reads TGTGCCAGCAGTGCGGGACAGCCTCCCTACGAGCAGTACTTC.

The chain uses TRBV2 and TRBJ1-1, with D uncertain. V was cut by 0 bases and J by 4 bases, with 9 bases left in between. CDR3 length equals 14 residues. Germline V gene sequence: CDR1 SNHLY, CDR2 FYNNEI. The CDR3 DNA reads TGTGCCAGCAGTGAAGCGCCGGGGAGCACTGAAGCTTTCTTT. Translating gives CASSEAPGSTEAFF.

CDR3 sequence (DNA): TGTGCCAGCAGCAAACCGGGAAACACCATATATTTT. Its protein is CASSKPGNTIYF. This chain connects TRBV21-1 to TRBJ1-3. TRBV21-1 is described as a pseudogene. This CDR3 contains 12 residues.

CDR3 nucleotides: TGTGCCAGCAGTGGCCGGGACAGGGGGTTAACTAATGAAAAACTGTTTTTT. Encoded protein: CASSGRDRGLTNEKLFF. This chain connects TRBV2 to TRBJ1-4; 11 bases agree with TRBD1. Trimming took 4 bases from V and 1 from J; bases not matched to a gene: 5. CDR1 and CDR2 (germline): SNHLY, FYNNEI. The CDR3 length is 17 residues.

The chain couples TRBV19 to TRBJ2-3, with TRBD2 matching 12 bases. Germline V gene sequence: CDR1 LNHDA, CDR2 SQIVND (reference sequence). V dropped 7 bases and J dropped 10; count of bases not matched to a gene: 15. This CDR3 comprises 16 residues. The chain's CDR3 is CASTRLAGDLPQSQYF. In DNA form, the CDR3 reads TGTGCCAGTACACGACTAGCGGGGGACCTCCCCCAATCGCAGTATTTT.